The rows below give T cell receptor beta chains drawn from one sample of a study of blood T cell repertoires in COVID-19. Method: immunoSEQ multiplex PCR; TCRdb's copy keeps in-frame clones and lacks some. There are about 350,000 clones in the sample; roughly 90% occur only once, and 3% to 4.5% lies in the top ten. Sequencing used peripheral blood. The receptors shown here come from a woman in her sixties with COVID-19, enrolled during active disease. The CDR3 runs from the conserved cysteine through the conserved F or W. D genes are given only for firm matches. Clone size is stated in some rows and not others, as once, few, many or a class when expanded.

size: NA; J: TRBJ1-2; V: TRBV12-5; D: NA; CDR3: CASGLDSYGYTF; DNA: TGTGCTAGTGGTTTGGACAGCTATGGCTACACCTTC
size: NA; J: TRBJ2-5; V: TRBV11-2; D: NA; CDR3: CASSLEGGVQETQYF; DNA: TGTGCCAGCAGCTTAGAAGGAGGAGTACAAGAGACCCAGTACTTC
size: NA; J: TRBJ1-6; V: TRBV3-1/TRBV3-2; D: TRBD1; CDR3: CASSQGRDRGSSPLHF; DNA: TGTGCCAGCAGCCAAGGAAGGGACAGGGGGAGCTCACCCCTCCACTTT
size: NA; J: TRBJ2-3; V: TRBV5-1; D: TRBD2; CDR3: CASSLPGLAGATDTQYF; DNA: TGCGCCAGCAGCTTACCGGGACTAGCGGGAGCCACAGATACGCAGTATTTT
size: NA; J: TRBJ1-1; V: TRBV6-5; D: NA; CDR3: CASSRGNTEAFF; DNA: TGTGCCAGCTCCCGGGGGAACACTGAAGCTTTCTTT
size: NA; J: TRBJ2-7; V: TRBV5-1; D: NA; CDR3: CASSFRERYEQYF; DNA: TGCGCCAGCAGCTTCAGGGAACGCTACGAGCAGTACTTC
size: few; J: TRBJ1-2; V: TRBV7-2; D: TRBD1; CDR3: CASSTGQGYGYTF; DNA: TGTGCCAGCAGCACAGGACAGGGCTATGGCTACACCTTC
size: NA; J: TRBJ1-5; V: TRBV5-8; D: NA; CDR3: CASSLAQVPVNSNQPQHF; DNA: TGTGCCAGCAGCTTGGCCCAGGTACCTGTCAATAGCAATCAGCCCCAGCATTTT
size: NA; J: TRBJ2-3; V: TRBV4-1; D: TRBD2; CDR3: CASSLAGGIDTQYF; DNA: TGCGCCAGCAGCCTAGCGGGGGGGATAGATACGCAGTATTTT
size: NA; J: TRBJ2-7; V: TRBV30; D: TRBD1; CDR3: CAWSNRDRRYEQYF; DNA: TGTGCCTGGAGCAACCGGGACAGGAGGTACGAGCAGTACTTC
size: NA; J: TRBJ2-7; V: TRBV6-2/TRBV6-3; D: TRBD2; CDR3: CASSRTSGTYEQYF; DNA: TGTGCCAGCAGCCGGACTAGCGGGACCTACGAGCAGTACTTC
size: once; J: TRBJ2-1; V: TRBV28; D: TRBD1; CDR3: CASSPGTGLIEQFF; DNA: TGTGCCAGCAGTCCGGGGACAGGGTTGATTGAGCAGTTCTTC
size: NA; J: TRBJ1-6; V: TRBV10-3; D: TRBD1; CDR3: CAISNRGGNSPLHF; DNA: TGTGCCATCAGCAACAGGGGGGGTAATTCACCCCTCCACTTT
size: NA; J: TRBJ2-2; V: TRBV7-2; D: TRBD2; CDR3: CASSKALGLAPLNTGELFF; DNA: TGTGCCAGCAGTAAGGCTTTAGGACTAGCCCCCCTGAACACCGGGGAGCTGTTTTTT
size: NA; J: TRBJ2-3; V: TRBV9; D: NA; CDR3: CASKTDTFTDTQYF; DNA: TGTGCCAGCAAAACAGACACCTTCACAGATACGCAGTATTTT
size: NA; J: TRBJ2-5; V: TRBV7-2; D: TRBD1; CDR3: CASSAGGLETQYF; DNA: TGTGCCAGCAGCGCAGGGGGTTTGGAGACCCAGTACTTC
size: NA; J: TRBJ1-1; V: TRBV7-9; D: TRBD1; CDR3: CASSLQGDTEAFF; DNA: TGTGCCAGCAGCTTACAGGGGGATACTGAAGCTTTCTTT
size: many; J: TRBJ1-2; V: TRBV4-1; D: NA; CDR3: CASSQGEAGGSGYTF; DNA: TGCGCCAGCAGCCAAGGCGAAGCGGGAGGGTCTGGCTACACCTTC
size: NA; J: TRBJ2-1; V: TRBV6-5; D: TRBD2; CDR3: CASIRAGGHNEQFF; DNA: TGTGCCAGCATTCGGGCGGGGGGACACAATGAGCAGTTCTTC
size: NA; J: TRBJ1-4; V: TRBV19; D: NA; CDR3: CASTLLSGEANEKLFF; DNA: TGTGCCAGTACCCTTCTCAGCGGGGAGGCTAATGAAAAACTGTTTTTT
size: NA; J: TRBJ1-5; V: TRBV7-2; D: NA; CDR3: CASSNQGGNQPQHF; DNA: TGTGCCAGCAGCAACCAGGGCGGCAATCAGCCCCAGCATTTT
size: NA; J: TRBJ1-2; V: TRBV5-8; D: TRBD1; CDR3: CASSLAGTGGGYYGYTF; DNA: TGTGCCAGCAGCTTGGCCGGGACAGGGGGCGGGTACTATGGCTACACCTTC
size: NA; J: TRBJ2-3; V: TRBV5-1; D: NA; CDR3: CASSSQGGVVGDTQYF; DNA: TGCGCCAGCAGCTCACAGGGAGGGGTGGTTGGAGATACGCAGTATTTT
size: NA; J: TRBJ1-5; V: TRBV7-8; D: NA; CDR3: CASSLGRISNQPQHF; DNA: TGTGCCAGCAGCTTAGGGCGGATTAGCAATCAGCCCCAGCATTTT
size: NA; J: TRBJ2-3; V: TRBV5-1; D: NA; CDR3: CASSWSRTVTTPLSTDTQYF; DNA: TGCGCCAGCAGCTGGTCGAGGACTGTAACCACCCCCCTTAGCACAGATACGCAGTATTTT
size: NA; J: TRBJ1-5; V: TRBV18; D: TRBD1; CDR3: CASSPSSGTGNQPQHF; DNA: TGTGCCAGCTCACCTTCTTCCGGGACAGGGAATCAGCCCCAGCATTTT
size: NA; J: TRBJ1-1; V: TRBV28; D: TRBD1; CDR3: CASSRAGGEGNTEAFF; DNA: TGTGCCAGCAGTCGGGCAGGGGGCGAGGGGAACACTGAAGCTTTCTTT
size: few; J: TRBJ1-2; V: TRBV7-9; D: NA; CDR3: CASSSLVGYTF; DNA: TGTGCCAGCAGCTCCCTCGTCGGCTACACCTTC
size: once; J: TRBJ2-5; V: TRBV2; D: TRBD2; CDR3: CASSPQAGGVRQETQYF; DNA: TGTGCCAGCAGCCCTCAAGCGGGGGGAGTACGACAAGAGACCCAGTACTTC
size: NA; J: TRBJ2-3; V: TRBV6-4; D: NA; CDR3: CASSVAIRDTQYF; DNA: TGTGCCAGCAGTGTAGCAATAAGGGATACGCAGTATTTT
size: NA; J: TRBJ2-1; V: TRBV7-3; D: NA; CDR3: CASSFRHGGGYNEQFF; DNA: TGTGCCAGCAGCTTCCGGCATGGGGGAGGATACAATGAGCAGTTCTTC
size: NA; J: TRBJ1-1; V: TRBV11-2; D: NA; CDR3: CASSLVQVNTEAFF; DNA: TGTGCCAGCAGCTTAGTCCAGGTTAACACTGAAGCTTTCTTT
size: once; J: TRBJ2-6; V: TRBV18; D: TRBD1; CDR3: CASSPGQGVSGANVLTF; DNA: TGTGCCAGCTCACCGGGACAGGGAGTCTCCGGGGCCAACGTCCTGACTTTC
size: NA; J: TRBJ1-5; V: TRBV27; D: NA; CDR3: CASSPLRRGSLTPQHF; DNA: TGTGCCAGCAGTCCCCTTAGGAGAGGATCCCTCACGCCCCAGCATTTT
size: once; J: TRBJ1-3; V: TRBV28; D: NA; CDR3: CASSLPGNTIYF; DNA: TGTGCCAGCAGTTTACCAGGAAACACCATATATTTT
size: NA; J: TRBJ2-7; V: TRBV28; D: TRBD1; CDR3: CASSPGQARVRYEQYF; DNA: TGTGCCAGCAGCCCAGGACAGGCGCGGGTAAGGTACGAGCAGTACTTC
size: NA; J: TRBJ1-2; V: TRBV7-8; D: NA; CDR3: CASRDSASEVGYTF; DNA: TGTGCCAGCAGGGACTCAGCGTCAGAGGTCGGCTACACCTTC
size: NA; J: TRBJ1-5; V: TRBV30; D: NA; CDR3: CAWSVRRDTFPGNQPQHF; DNA: TGTGCCTGGAGTGTACGTAGGGACACCTTCCCCGGCAATCAGCCCCAGCATTTT
size: NA; J: TRBJ1-5; V: TRBV18; D: NA; CDR3: CASSPFQGNQPQHF; DNA: TGTGCCAGCTCACCGTTCCAGGGGAATCAGCCCCAGCATTTT
size: NA; J: TRBJ2-3; V: TRBV6-1; D: TRBD1; CDR3: CASSEAGQGTDTQYF; DNA: TGTGCCAGCAGTGAAGCAGGACAGGGTACAGATACGCAGTATTTT
size: NA; J: TRBJ2-7; V: TRBV10-3; D: TRBD1; CDR3: CAISRGTGDEQYF; DNA: TGTGCCATCAGTCGCGGGACAGGTGACGAGCAGTACTTC
size: NA; J: TRBJ2-1; V: TRBV9; D: TRBD2; CDR3: CASSVVPSGGYNEQFF; DNA: TGTGCCAGCAGCGTAGTTCCTAGCGGGGGGTACAATGAGCAGTTCTTC
size: once; J: TRBJ1-1; V: TRBV6-5; D: NA; CDR3: CASSYSQGPSTEAFF; DNA: TGTGCCAGCAGTTACTCTCAGGGGCCTAGCACTGAAGCTTTCTTT
size: NA; J: TRBJ1-1; V: TRBV5-1; D: TRBD1; CDR3: CASSSGQGGTEAFF; DNA: TGCGCCAGCAGCAGTGGACAGGGAGGCACTGAAGCTTTCTTT
size: once; J: TRBJ1-6; V: TRBV9; D: NA; CDR3: CASSPANYNSPLHF; DNA: TGTGCCAGCAGCCCAGCGAATTATAATTCACCCCTCCACTTT
size: NA; J: TRBJ1-1; V: TRBV7-9; D: NA; CDR3: CASSFGQLGTEAFF; DNA: TGTGCCAGCAGCTTCGGACAGCTTGGAACTGAAGCTTTCTTT
size: once; J: TRBJ1-2; V: TRBV2; D: TRBD1; CDR3: CASRWTGDGYTF; DNA: TGTGCCAGCAGGTGGACAGGGGATGGCTACACCTTC
size: NA; J: TRBJ1-1; V: TRBV5-6; D: NA; CDR3: CASSLRQRNTEAFF; DNA: TGTGCCAGCAGCTTAAGACAGAGGAACACTGAAGCTTTCTTT